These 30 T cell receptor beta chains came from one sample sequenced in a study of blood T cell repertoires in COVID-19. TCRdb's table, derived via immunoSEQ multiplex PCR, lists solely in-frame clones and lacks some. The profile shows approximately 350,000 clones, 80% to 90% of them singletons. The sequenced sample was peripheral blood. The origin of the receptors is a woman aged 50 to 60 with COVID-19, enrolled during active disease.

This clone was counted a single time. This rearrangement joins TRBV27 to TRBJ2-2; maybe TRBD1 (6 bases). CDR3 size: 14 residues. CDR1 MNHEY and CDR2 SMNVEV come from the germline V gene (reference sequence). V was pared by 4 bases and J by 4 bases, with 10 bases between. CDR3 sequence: CASSSGQLTGELFF. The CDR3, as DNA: TGTGCCAGCAGTTCCGGACAGCTCACCGGGGAGCTGTTTTTT.

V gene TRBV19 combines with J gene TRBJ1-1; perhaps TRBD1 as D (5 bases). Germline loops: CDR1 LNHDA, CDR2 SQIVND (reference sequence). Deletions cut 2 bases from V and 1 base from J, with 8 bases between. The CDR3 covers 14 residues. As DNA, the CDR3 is TGTGCCAGTAGTATACGGGGGACGAACACTGAAGCTTTCTTT. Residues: CASSIRGTNTEAFF. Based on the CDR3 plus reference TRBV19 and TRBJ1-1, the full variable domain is DGGITQSPKYLFRKEGQNVTLSCEQNLNHDAMYWYRQDPGQGLRLIYYSQIVNDFQKGDIAEGYSVSREKKESFPLTVTSAQKNPTAFYLCASSIRGTNTEAFFGQGTRLTVV.

This chain's CDR3 is CASSMGQGNYEQYF. The CDR3 region has the DNA TGCGCCAGTAGTATGGGACAGGGAAACTACGAGCAGTACTTC. This chain links TRBV5-1 with TRBJ2-7; 9 bases line up with TRBD1. Germline V CDR1 and CDR2: SGHRS, YFSETQ. Unmatched junction bases numbered 9, after V lost 8 bases and J lost 3 bases. The CDR3 is 14 amino acids.

CDR3 nucleotides: TGTGCCATCAGTGAGTTTGCAGTGAACTATGGCTACACCTTC. It specifies CAISEFAVNYGYTF. J is TRBJ1-2 and V is TRBV10-3, with D unclear. Trimming took off 1 base at V and 2 bases at J, with 8 bases between the two ends. Germline V lookup: CDR1 ENHRY, CDR2 SYGVKD. This CDR3 has 14 residues.

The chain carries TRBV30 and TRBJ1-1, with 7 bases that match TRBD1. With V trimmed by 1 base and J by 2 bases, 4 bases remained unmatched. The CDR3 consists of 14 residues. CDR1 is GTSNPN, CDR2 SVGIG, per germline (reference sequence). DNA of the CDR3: TGTGCCTGGAGTGAGACAGGGCTAAACACTGAAGCTTTCTTT. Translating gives CAWSETGLNTEAFF.

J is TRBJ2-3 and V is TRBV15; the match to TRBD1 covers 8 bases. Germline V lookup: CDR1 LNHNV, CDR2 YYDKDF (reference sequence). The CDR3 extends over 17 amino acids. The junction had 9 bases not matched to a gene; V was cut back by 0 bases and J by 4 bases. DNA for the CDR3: TGTGCCACCAGCAGAGACAACCGGGACAGGTATTCAGATACGCAGTATTTT. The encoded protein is CATSRDNRDRYSDTQYF.

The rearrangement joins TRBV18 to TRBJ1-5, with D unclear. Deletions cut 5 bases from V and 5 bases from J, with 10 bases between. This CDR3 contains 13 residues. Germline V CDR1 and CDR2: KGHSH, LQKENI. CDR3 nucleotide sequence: TGTGCCAGCTCAACTGGGAGGGATCAGCCCCAGCATTTT. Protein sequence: CASSTGRDQPQHF.

The CDR3 region has the DNA TGTGCCTGGAGAGGGGGCCTTTCAACTAATGAAAAACTGTTTTTT. Amino acid sequence: CAWRGGLSTNEKLFF. The chain carries TRBV30 and TRBJ1-4; 7 bases match TRBD1. The CDR3 has 15 amino acids. V trimming: 3 bases; J trimming: 0 bases; junction bases outside the gene matches: 4. Per germline, CDR1 GTSNPN and CDR2 SVGIG (reference sequence). Full variable domain (remainder filled in from reference TRBV30 and TRBJ1-4): SQTIHQWPATLVQPVGSPLSLECTVEGTSNPNLYWYRQAAGRGLQLLFYSVGIGQISSEVPQNLSASRPQDRQFILSSKKLLLSDSGFYLCAWRGGLSTNEKLFFGSGTQLSVL.

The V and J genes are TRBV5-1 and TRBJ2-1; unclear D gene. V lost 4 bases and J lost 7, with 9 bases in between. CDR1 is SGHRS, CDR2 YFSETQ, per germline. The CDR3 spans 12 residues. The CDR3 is CASSKLGNEQFF. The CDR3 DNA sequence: TGCGCCAGCAGCAAGCTAGGAAATGAGCAGTTCTTC.

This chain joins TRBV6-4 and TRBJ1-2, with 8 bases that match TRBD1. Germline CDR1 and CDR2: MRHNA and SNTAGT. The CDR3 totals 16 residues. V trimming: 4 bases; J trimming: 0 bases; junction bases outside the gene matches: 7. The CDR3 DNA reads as TGTGCCAGCAGTGCTTGGACAGGGACCTCTAACTATGGCTACACCTTC. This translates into CASSAWTGTSNYGYTF.

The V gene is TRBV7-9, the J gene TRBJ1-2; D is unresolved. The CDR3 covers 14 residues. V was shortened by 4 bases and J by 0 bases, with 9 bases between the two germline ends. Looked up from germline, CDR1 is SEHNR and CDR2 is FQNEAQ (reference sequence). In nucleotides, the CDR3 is TGTGCCAGCAGCTCGACTTATACTAACTATGGCTACACCTTC. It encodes CASSSTYTNYGYTF.

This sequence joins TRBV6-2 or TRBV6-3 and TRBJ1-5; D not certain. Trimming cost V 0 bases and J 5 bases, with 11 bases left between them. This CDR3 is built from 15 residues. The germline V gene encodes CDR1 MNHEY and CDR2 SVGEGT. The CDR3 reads CASSYSPGYDQPQHF. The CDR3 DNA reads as TGTGCCAGCAGTTACTCGCCGGGGTACGATCAGCCCCAGCATTTT.

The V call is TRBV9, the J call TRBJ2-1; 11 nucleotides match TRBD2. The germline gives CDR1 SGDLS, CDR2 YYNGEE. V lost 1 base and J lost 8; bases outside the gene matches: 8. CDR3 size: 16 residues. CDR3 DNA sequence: TGTGCCAGCAGCGTATTTAGCGGGAGGGCCTTCGATGAGCAGTTCTTC. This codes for CASSVFSGRAFDEQFF.

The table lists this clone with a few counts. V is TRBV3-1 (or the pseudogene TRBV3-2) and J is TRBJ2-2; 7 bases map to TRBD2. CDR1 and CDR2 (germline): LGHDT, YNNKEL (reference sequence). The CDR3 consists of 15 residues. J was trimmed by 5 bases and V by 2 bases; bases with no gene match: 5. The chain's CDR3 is CASSQRLAVTGELFF. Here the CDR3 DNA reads TGTGCCAGCAGCCAAAGGCTAGCGGTTACCGGGGAGCTGTTTTTT.

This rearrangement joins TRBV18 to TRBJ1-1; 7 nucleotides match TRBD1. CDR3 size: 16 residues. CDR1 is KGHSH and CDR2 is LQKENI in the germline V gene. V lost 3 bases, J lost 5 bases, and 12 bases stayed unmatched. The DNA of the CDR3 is TGTGCCAGCTCACCGCAATCAGGGGGAACGGGGACTGAAGCTTTCTTT. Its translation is CASSPQSGGTGTEAFF. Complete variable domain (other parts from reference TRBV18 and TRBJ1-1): NAGVMQNPRHLVRRRGQEARLRCSPMKGHSHVYWYRQLPEEGLKFMVYLQKENIIDESGMPKERFSAEFPKEGPSILRIQQVVRGDSAAYFCASSPQSGGTGTEAFFGQGTRLTVV.

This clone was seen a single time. CDR3 nucleotide sequence: TGCGCCAGCAGCCAATACCAACCGAGCCCCCACGAGCAGTACTTC. It codes for CASSQYQPSPHEQYF. The chain couples TRBV4-1 to TRBJ2-7; the D is unclear. The CDR3 totals 15 residues. The V end lost 2 bases, the J end lost 5 bases, and 16 bases lay between the germline ends. Germline V gene data show CDR1 as MGHRA and CDR2 as YSYEKL.

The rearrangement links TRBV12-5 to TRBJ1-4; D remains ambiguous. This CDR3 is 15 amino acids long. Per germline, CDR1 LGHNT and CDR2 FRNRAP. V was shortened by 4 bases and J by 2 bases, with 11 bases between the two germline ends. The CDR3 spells CASGSGSGTNEKLFF. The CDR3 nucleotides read TGTGCTAGTGGTTCGGGGTCGGGCACTAATGAAAAACTGTTTTTT.

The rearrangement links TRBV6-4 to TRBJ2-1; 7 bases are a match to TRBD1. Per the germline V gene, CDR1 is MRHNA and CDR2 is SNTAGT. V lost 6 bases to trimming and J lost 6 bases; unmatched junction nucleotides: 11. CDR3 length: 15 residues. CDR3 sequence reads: CASSEKGAPLNEQFF. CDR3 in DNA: TGTGCCAGCAGCGAAAAGGGGGCGCCCCTCAATGAGCAGTTCTTC.

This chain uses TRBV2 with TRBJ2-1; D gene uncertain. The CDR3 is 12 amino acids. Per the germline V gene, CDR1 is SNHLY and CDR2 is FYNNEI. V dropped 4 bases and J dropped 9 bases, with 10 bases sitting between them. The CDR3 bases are TGTGCCAGCAGTGCCCCCGCAGGTGAGCAGTTCTTC. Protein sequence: CASSAPAGEQFF.

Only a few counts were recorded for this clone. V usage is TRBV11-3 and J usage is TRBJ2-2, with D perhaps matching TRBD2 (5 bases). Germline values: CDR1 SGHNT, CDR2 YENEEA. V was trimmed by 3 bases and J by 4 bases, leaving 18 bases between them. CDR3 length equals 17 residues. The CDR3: CASSLGARRGGTGELFF. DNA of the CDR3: TGTGCCAGCAGCTTGGGAGCCCGTCGCGGAGGCACCGGGGAGCTGTTTTTT.

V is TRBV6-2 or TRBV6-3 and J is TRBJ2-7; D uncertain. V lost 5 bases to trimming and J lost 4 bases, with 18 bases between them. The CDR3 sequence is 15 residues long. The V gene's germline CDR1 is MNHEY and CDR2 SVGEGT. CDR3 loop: CASSTGVNYQYEQYF. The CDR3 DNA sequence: TGTGCCAGCAGTACCGGAGTGAACTATCAATACGAGCAGTACTTC.

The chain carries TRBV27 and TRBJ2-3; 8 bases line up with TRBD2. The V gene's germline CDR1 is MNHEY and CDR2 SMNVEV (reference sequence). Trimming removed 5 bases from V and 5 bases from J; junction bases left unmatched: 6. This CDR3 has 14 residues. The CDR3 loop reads CASSKGLAVDTQYF. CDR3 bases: TGTGCCAGCAGTAAAGGACTAGCTGTAGATACGCAGTATTTT.

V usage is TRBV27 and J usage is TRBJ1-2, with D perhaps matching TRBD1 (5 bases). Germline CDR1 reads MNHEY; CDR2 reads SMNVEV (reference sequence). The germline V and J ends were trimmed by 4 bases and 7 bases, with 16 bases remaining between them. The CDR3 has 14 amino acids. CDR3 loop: CASSYWRGAPGYTF. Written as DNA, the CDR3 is TGTGCCAGCAGTTATTGGCGGGGCGCGCCTGGCTACACCTTC.

This CDR3 reads CASSLVGETEAFF. In nucleotides, the CDR3 is TGTGCCAGCAGCTTAGTCGGGGAAACTGAAGCTTTCTTT. The rearrangement links TRBV7-9 to TRBJ1-1; D unclear. This CDR3 region has 13 residues. V lost 1 base and J 5 bases, leaving 8 bases between the germline ends. CDR1 SEHNR and CDR2 FQNEAQ come from the germline V gene (reference sequence).

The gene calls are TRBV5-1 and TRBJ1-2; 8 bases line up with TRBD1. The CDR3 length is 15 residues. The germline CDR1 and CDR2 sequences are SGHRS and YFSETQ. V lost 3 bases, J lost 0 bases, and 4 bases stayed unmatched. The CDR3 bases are TGCGCCAGCAGCTCTGGACAGGGCCCTAACTATGGCTACACCTTC. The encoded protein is CASSSGQGPNYGYTF.

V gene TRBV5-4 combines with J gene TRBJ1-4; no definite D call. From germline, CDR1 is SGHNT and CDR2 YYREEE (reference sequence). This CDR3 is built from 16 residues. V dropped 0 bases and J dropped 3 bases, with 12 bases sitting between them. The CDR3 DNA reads TGTGCCAGCAGCTTGGGTCGGCGCCAGGCTAATGAAAAACTGTTTTTT. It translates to CASSLGRRQANEKLFF.

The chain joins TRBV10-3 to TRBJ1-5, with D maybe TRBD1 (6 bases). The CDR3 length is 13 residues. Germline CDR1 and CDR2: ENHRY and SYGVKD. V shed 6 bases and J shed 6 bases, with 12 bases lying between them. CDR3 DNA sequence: TGTGCCATCAGGAACAGGGAAGGTCAGCCCCAGCATTTT. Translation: CAIRNREGQPQHF.

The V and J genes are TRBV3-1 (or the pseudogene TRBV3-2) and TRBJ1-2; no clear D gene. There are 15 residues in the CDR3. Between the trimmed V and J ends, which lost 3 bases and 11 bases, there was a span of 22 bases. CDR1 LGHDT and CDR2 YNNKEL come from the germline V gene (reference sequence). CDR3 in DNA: TGTGCCAGCAGCCAGGGTTTCGCCCGGGTGCTTGGGTACACCTTC. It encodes CASSQGFARVLGYTF.

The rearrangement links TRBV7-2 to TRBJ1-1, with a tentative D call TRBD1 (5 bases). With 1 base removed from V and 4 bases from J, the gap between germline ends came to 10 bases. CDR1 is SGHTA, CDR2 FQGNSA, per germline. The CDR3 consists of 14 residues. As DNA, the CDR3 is TGTGCCAGCAGCTTAGGGGGGAGGGTCACTGAAGCTTTCTTT. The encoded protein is CASSLGGRVTEAFF.

CDR3 in amino acids: CASSEYGQLNTGELFF. The CDR3 DNA follows: TGTGCCAGCAGTGAATATGGGCAGCTGAACACCGGGGAGCTGTTTTTT. This chain uses TRBV6-1 with TRBJ2-2; D remains unclear. The CDR3 runs to 16 residues. Trimming took off 2 bases at V and 1 base at J, with 11 bases between the two ends. CDR1 is MNHNS and CDR2 is SASEGT in the germline V gene.